Following are 3 T cell receptor beta chains from one sample sequenced in a study of human T cells and chemical hapten exposure. Time point denoted: patch test 3, about 24 weeks after DPC sensitization. The treatment denotes: therapeutic diphenylcyclopropenone sensitization with weekly scalp DPC. A single record per CDR3 protein comes from TCRdb applying MiXCR to the RACE reads. The table shows fewer than 100,000 distinct CDR3 sequences, with about 11% occurring only once. Specimen: whole blood, collected in connection with sensitization to the hapten diphenylcyclopropenone (DPC). The receptors originated from a woman in her twenties or thirties with alopecia areata. Some clones in this sample may be carry-over from other donors' samples.

Remarks on this clonotype: A much larger clonotype is one base distant, so this may be a read error. The rearrangement joins TRBV11-2 to TRBJ2-3, with 7 bases identical to TRBD2. Germline V gives CDR1 SGHAT, CDR2 FQNNGV. This CDR3 comprises 14 residues. The DNA for the CDR3 is TGTACCAGCAGCGAAAGAACTAGCGTAGATACGCAGTATTTT. Amino acid sequence: CTSSERTSVDTQYF.

This clonotype was counted ten times or more. This sequence joins TRBV6-2 or TRBV6-3 and TRBJ1-1, with D unclear. This CDR3 is built from 14 residues. With 6 bases removed from V and 1 base from J, the gap between germline ends came to 12 bases. CDR1 MNHEY and CDR2 SVGEGT come from the germline V gene. CDR3 nucleotides: TGTGCCAGCAGGCTGCCGGGATCGAACACTGAAGCTTTCTTT. Its translation: CASRLPGSNTEAFF.

The chain uses TRBV25-1 and TRBJ2-1, with unresolved D. Germline V gene lookup returns CDR1 MGHDK and CDR2 SYGVNS. V lost 6 bases to trimming and J lost 0 bases, with 15 bases between them. The CDR3 is made up of 16 amino acids. Here the CDR3 DNA reads TGTGCCAGCAGGGGTGGTCACATTAGCTCCTACAATGAGCAGTTCTTC. Its protein product is CASRGGHISSYNEQFF. The full variable domain, completed using reference TRBV25-1 and TRBJ2-1, is EADIYQTPRYLVIGTGKKITLECSQTMGHDKMYWYQQDPGMELHLIHYSYGVNSTEKGDLSSESTVSRIRTEHFPLTLESARPSHTSQYLCASRGGHISSYNEQFFGPGTRLTVL.